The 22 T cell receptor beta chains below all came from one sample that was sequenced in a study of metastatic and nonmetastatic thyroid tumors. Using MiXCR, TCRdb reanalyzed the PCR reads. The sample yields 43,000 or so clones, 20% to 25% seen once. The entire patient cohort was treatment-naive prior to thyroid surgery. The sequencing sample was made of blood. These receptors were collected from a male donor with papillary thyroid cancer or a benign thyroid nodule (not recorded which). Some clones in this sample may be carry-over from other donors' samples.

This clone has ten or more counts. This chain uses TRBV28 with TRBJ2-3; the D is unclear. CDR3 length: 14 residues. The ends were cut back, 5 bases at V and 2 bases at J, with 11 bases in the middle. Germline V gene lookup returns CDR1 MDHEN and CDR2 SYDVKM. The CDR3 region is CASSPWTLTDTQYF. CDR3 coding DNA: TGTGCCAGCAGTCCCTGGACCCTCACAGATACGCAGTATTTT.

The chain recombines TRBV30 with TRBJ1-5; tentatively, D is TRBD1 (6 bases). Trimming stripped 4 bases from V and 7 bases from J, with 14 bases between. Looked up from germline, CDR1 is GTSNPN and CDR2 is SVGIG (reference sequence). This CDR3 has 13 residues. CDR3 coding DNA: TGTGCCTGGACCCCACAGGGAGGCCAGCCCCAGCATTTT. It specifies CAWTPQGGQPQHF.

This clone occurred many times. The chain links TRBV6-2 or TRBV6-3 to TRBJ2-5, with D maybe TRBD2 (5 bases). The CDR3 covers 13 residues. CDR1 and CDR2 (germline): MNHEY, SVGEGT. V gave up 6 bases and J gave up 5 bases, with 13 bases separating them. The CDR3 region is CASSRTGSETQYF. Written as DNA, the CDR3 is TGTGCCAGCAGCCGGACTGGGTCGGAGACCCAGTACTTC.

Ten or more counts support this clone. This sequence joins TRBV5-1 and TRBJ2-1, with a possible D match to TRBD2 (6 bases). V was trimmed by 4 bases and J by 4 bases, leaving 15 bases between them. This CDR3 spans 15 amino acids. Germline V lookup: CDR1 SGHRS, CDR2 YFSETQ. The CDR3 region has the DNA TGCGCCAGCAGCCGGGAGATGGCAAGTTACAATGAGCAGTTCTTC. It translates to CASSREMASYNEQFF.

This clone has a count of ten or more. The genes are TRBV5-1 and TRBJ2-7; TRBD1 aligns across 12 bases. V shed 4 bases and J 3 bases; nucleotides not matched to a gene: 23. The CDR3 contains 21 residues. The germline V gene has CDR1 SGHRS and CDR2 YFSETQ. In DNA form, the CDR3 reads TGCGCCAGCAGCACCCATCCACCACCGGGACAGGGGGCGTTCATGGTCTACGAGCAGTACTTC. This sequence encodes CASSTHPPPGQGAFMVYEQYF.

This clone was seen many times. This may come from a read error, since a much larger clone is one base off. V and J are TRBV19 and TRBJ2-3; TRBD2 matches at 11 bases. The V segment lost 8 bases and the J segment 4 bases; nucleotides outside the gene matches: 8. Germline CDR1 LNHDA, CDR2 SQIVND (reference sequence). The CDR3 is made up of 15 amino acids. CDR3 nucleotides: TGTGCCAGTGGTAGTCGACTAGCGGGGCCAGATACGCAGTATTTT. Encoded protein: CASGSRLAGPDTQYF.

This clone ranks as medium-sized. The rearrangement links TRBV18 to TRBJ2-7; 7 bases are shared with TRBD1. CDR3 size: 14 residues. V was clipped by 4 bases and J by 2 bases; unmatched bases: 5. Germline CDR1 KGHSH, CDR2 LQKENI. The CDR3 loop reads CASSRQGQTYEQYF. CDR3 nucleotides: TGTGCCAGCTCACGCCAGGGACAGACCTACGAGCAGTACTTC.

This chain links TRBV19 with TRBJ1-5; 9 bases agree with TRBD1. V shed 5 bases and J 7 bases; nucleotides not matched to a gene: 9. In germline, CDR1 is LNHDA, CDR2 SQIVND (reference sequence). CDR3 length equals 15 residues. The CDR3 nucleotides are TGTGCCAGTAGTGTTGGGACAGGGACGGGACAGCCCCAGCATTTT. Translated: CASSVGTGTGQPQHF.

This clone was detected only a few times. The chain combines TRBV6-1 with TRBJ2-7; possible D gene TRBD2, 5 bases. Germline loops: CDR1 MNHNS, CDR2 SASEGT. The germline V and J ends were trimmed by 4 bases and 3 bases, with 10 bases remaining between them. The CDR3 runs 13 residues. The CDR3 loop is CASSGHRGYEQYF. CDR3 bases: TGTGCCAGCAGTGGACACCGGGGCTACGAGCAGTACTTC.

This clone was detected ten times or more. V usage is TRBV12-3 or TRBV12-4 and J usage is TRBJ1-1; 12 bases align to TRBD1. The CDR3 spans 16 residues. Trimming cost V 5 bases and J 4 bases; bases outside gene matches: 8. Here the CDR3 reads CASSPGQGAGGTEAFF. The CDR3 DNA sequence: TGTGCCAGCAGTCCGGGACAGGGGGCAGGTGGCACTGAAGCTTTCTTT.

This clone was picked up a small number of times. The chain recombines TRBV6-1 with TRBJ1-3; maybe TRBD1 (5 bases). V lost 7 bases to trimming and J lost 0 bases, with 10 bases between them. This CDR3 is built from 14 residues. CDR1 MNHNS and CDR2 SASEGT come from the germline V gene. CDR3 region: CASIRGSSGNTIYF. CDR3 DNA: TGTGCCAGCATAAGGGGAAGCTCTGGAAACACCATATATTTT.

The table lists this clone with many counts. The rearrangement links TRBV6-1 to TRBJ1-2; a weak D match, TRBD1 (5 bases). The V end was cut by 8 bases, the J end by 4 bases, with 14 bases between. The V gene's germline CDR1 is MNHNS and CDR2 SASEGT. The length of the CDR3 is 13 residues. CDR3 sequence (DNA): TGTGCCAGCGGAACGGGACCTGTCTATGGCTACACCTTC. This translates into CASGTGPVYGYTF.

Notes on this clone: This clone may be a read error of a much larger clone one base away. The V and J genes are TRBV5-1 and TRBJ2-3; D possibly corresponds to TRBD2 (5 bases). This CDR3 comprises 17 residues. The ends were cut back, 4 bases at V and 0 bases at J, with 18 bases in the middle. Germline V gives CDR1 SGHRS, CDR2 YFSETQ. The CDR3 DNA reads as TGCGCCAGCAGCCACGGGGATGACATTTCTAGCACAGATACGCAGTATTTT. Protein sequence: CASSHGDDISSTDTQYF.

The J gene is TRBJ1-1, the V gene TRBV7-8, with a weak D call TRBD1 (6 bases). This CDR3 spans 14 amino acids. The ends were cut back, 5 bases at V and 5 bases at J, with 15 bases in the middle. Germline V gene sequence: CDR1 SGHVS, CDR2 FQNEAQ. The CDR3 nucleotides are TGTGCCAGCAGCCTTGTGGGGGCGCGGACTGAAGCTTTCTTT. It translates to CASSLVGARTEAFF.

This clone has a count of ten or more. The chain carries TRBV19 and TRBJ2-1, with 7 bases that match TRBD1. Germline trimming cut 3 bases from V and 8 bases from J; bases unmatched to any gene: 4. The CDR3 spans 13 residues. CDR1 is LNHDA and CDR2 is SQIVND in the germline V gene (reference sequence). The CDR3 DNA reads TGTGCCAGTAGTATCGACAGGGTCGATGAGCAGTTCTTC. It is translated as CASSIDRVDEQFF.

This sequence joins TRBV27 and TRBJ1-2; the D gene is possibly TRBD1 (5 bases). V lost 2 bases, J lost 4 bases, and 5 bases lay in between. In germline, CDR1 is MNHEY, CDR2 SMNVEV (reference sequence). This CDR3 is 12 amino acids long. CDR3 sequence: CASSLQGYGYTF. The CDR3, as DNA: TGTGCCAGCAGTTTACAGGGCTATGGCTACACCTTC.

The CDR3 DNA reads as TGCAGTGCAACCGGGACAGGGAGTGGAAACACCATATATTTT. This encodes CSATGTGSGNTIYF. The V call is TRBV20-1, the J call TRBJ1-3; 9 positions agree with TRBD1. CDR3 length: 14 amino acids. The ends lost 6 bases at V and 3 bases at J; junction bases unmatched: 6. Germline V gives CDR1 DFQATT, CDR2 SNEGSKA (reference sequence).

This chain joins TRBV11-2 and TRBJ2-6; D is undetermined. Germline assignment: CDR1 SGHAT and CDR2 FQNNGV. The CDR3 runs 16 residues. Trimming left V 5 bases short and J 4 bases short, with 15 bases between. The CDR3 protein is CASSLNGVAGANVLTF. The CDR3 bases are TGTGCCAGCAGCCTGAATGGAGTAGCCGGGGCCAACGTCCTGACTTTC.

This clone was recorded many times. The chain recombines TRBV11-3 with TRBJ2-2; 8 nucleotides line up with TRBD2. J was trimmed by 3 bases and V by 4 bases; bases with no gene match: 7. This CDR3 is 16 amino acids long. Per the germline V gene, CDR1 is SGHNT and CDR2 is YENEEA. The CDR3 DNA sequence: TGTGCCAGCAGCTCAAGTCGGGGGGGGGACACCGGGGAGCTGTTTTTT. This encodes CASSSSRGGDTGELFF.

For the CDR3, the DNA is TGTGCCAGTAATCAGGGTAATTCACCCCTCCACTTT. Its protein is CASNQGNSPLHF. This sequence joins TRBV19 and TRBJ1-6, with D maybe TRBD1 (5 bases). Trimming pared 7 bases from V and 6 bases from J, leaving 7 bases between. CDR1 and CDR2 from the germline V gene are LNHDA and SQIVND (reference sequence). The CDR3 extends over 12 amino acids.

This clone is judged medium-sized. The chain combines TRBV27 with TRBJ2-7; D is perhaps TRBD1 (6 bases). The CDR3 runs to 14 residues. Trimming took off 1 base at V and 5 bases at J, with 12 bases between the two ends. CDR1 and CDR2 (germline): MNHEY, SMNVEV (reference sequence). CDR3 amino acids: CASSLFTGFDEQYF. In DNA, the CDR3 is TGTGCCAGCAGTTTATTTACAGGGTTCGACGAGCAGTACTTC.

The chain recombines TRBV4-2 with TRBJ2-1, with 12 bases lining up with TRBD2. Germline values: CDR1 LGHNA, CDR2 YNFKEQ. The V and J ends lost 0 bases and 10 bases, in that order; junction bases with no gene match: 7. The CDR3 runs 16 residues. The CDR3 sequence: CASSQETSGRKGEQFF. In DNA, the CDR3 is TGTGCCAGCAGCCAAGAGACTAGCGGGAGAAAGGGGGAGCAGTTCTTC.